This is a list of T cell receptor beta chains from one sample in a study of T cell responses to AZD1222 COVID-19 vaccine. Using immunoSEQ multiplex PCR, the repertoire was profiled, and TCRdb retains in-frame clones only, with some absent. The sample contains approximately 140,000 clones, about 91% of which appear only once. The specimen comprised peripheral blood, sampled on day 0 of AZD1222 vaccination. The receptor set was obtained from an adult in good health. Each CDR3 is given without its conserved first and last residue. Each record gives: V gene, CDR3 protein.

>TRBV6-2/TRBV6-3
ASSGPQETQY
>TRBV30
AWSRDRGLMSPQH
>TRBV18
ASSRQGVENTEAF
>TRBV6-2/TRBV6-3
ASSYTTGGGAIVDTQY
>TRBV6-6
ASRRDSNQPQH
>TRBV5-6
ASIINRDVYYGYT
>TRBV10-3
AIGGQLDNEQF
>TRBV5-4
ASSPGGQKGKKLF
>TRBV6-5
ASNLGQNSPLH
>TRBV18
ASSPDDRRGEKLF
>TRBV19
ASSEQGSDISPLH
>TRBV27
ASRRTGGPQETQY
>TRBV19
ASSIGGQGRRETQY
>TRBV7-2
ASSSDGGIGYEQY
>TRBV28
ASRGHLSSYEQY
>TRBV16
ASSQFKGSDTQY
>TRBV7-9
ASSLSYEQY
>TRBV6-2/TRBV6-3
ASSSRTGGWETQY
>TRBV28
ASSSMGGAHWGYT
>TRBV7-2
ASSLALAGRSLDEQF
>TRBV19
ASSNPTSGHYNEQF
>TRBV18
ASSPLRVAGEAGANVLT
>TRBV27
ASSLKSGEYGQY
>TRBV4-3
ASSQEATGNSYEQY
>TRBV11-3
ASSIRVRGSYNEQF